The present TCR beta chain was sequenced within a study of blood T cell repertoires in COVID-19. The CDR3 length is 13 residues. J gave up 5 bases and V 4 bases, and 5 bases lay outside the gene matches. CDR1 and CDR2 (germline): SGDLS, YYNGEE. Generated by immunoSEQ multiplex PCR, the TCRdb table keeps only in-frame clones and is missing some. The table lists some 150,000 clones, more than 75% of them singletons. V usage is TRBV9 and J usage is TRBJ1-1; 7 nucleotides align to TRBD1. The sequence derives from a man aged 40-49 years with acute or convalescent COVID-19. The sequencing sample was made of peripheral blood. The CDR3 loop is CASSPQGGTEAFF. As DNA, the CDR3 is TGTGCCAGCAGCCCGCAGGGGGGAACTGAAGCTTTCTTT. Full variable domain (missing parts from reference TRBV9 and TRBJ1-1): DSGVTQTPKHLITATGQRVTLRCSPRSGDLSVYWYQQSLDQGLQFLIQYYNGEERAKGNILERFSAQQFPDLHSELNLSSLELGDSALYFCASSPQGGTEAFFGQGTRLTVV.